The rows below give T cell receptor beta chains drawn from one sample of a study of T-cell reconstitution after alpha-beta-depleted transplantation in children. Using its own MiXCR run on the PCR reads, TCRdb lists one record per CDR3 protein. The data hold 700,000 to 950,000 distinct CDR3 sequences, with roughly 15% observed a single time. The sample in question was PBMCs, mostly from graft donor cells, obtained 360 days after TCRalphabeta/CD19-depleted stem cell transplant. These receptors were taken from a male patient aged 10 to 17 who had a stem cell transplant for acute lymphoblastic leukemia, so the T cells may come from the graft donor. CDR3s include the opening cysteine and the closing phenylalanine or tryptophan.

j_gene: TRBJ2-5; v_gene: TRBV12-3/TRBV12-4; CDR3aa: CASSFGTGTKTSKTQYF
j_gene: TRBJ2-5; v_gene: TRBV11-2; CDR3aa: CASSQWSGLAGETQYF
j_gene: TRBJ2-3; v_gene: TRBV5-1; CDR3aa: CASSLLLSWRERTSTDTQYF
j_gene: TRBJ2-5; v_gene: TRBV5-1; CDR3aa: CASSLGDRGKETQYF
j_gene: TRBJ2-1; v_gene: TRBV5-1; CDR3aa: CASSLVSGVSYNEQFF
j_gene: TRBJ1-1; v_gene: TRBV6-5; CDR3aa: CASSYSIRPAFF
j_gene: TRBJ2-1; v_gene: TRBV4-1; CDR3aa: CASSQGRGLAGVRGNEQFF
j_gene: TRBJ2-2; v_gene: TRBV4-1; CDR3aa: CASSPQVDTGELFF
j_gene: TRBJ1-1; v_gene: TRBV13; CDR3aa: CASSTGWGNTEAFF
j_gene: TRBJ1-1; v_gene: TRBV6-1; CDR3aa: CASGRLTINTEAFF
j_gene: TRBJ1-1; v_gene: TRBV12-3/TRBV12-4; CDR3aa: CASKPQGRGNTEAFF
j_gene: TRBJ1-1; v_gene: TRBV11-2; CDR3aa: CASSPLSGSFTEAFF
j_gene: TRBJ2-7; v_gene: TRBV6-5; CDR3aa: CASSYGRGPYEQYF
j_gene: TRBJ2-1; v_gene: TRBV9; CDR3aa: CASSDAALTDEQFF
j_gene: TRBJ1-5; v_gene: TRBV27; CDR3aa: CASSMTGVGQPQHF
j_gene: TRBJ1-1; v_gene: TRBV2; CDR3aa: CASRDTVAEAFF
j_gene: TRBJ2-2; v_gene: TRBV7-7; CDR3aa: CASSPTGGPTGELFF
j_gene: TRBJ2-1; v_gene: TRBV27; CDR3aa: CASSLGRHHEQFF
j_gene: TRBJ2-3; v_gene: TRBV5-1; CDR3aa: CASSDLLAGIPPWNTQYF
j_gene: TRBJ2-3; v_gene: TRBV12-3/TRBV12-4; CDR3aa: CASSFWGGPSTDTQYF
j_gene: TRBJ1-2; v_gene: TRBV29-1; CDR3aa: CSGLQGYYGYTF
j_gene: TRBJ2-5; v_gene: TRBV4-1; CDR3aa: CASSGRGRGETQYF
j_gene: TRBJ2-5; v_gene: TRBV12-3/TRBV12-4; CDR3aa: CASSLGWGFGTQYF
j_gene: TRBJ2-3; v_gene: TRBV11-1; CDR3aa: CASSSSTVGRHPTDTQYF
j_gene: TRBJ2-5; v_gene: TRBV29-1; CDR3aa: CSVERPSQETQYF
j_gene: TRBJ1-1; v_gene: TRBV6-1; CDR3aa: CASNRDRGYWNTEAFF